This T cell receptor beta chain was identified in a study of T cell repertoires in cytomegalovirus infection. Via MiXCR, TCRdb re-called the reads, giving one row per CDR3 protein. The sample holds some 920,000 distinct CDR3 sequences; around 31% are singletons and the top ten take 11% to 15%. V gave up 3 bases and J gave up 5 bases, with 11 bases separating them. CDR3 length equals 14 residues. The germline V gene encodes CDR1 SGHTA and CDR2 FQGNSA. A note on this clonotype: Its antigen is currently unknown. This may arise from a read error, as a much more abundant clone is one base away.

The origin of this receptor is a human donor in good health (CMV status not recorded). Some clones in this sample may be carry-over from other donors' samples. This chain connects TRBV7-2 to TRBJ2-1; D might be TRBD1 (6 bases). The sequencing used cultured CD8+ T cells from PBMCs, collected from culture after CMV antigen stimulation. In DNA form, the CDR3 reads TGTGCCAGCAGCTTTAACAGGGTAGACAATGAGCAGTTCTTC. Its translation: CASSFNRVDNEQFF.